A single sample is the source of the 8 T cell receptor beta chains below, sequenced in a study of blood T cell repertoires in COVID-19. TCRdb keeps only in-frame clones here, not all; method: immunoSEQ multiplex PCR. This sample carries about 370,000 clones, over 75% of them seen once, and the ten largest clones take around 9.3%. Sequenced input: peripheral blood. Receptors originate from a woman in her twenties or thirties with COVID-19, enrolled during active disease.

The J gene is TRBJ2-1, the V gene TRBV5-4, with TRBD2 matching over 14 bases. The V gene end was trimmed by 6 bases and the J gene end by 10 bases; junction bases not matched to a gene: 12. Germline V gene lookup returns CDR1 SGHNT and CDR2 YYREEE (reference sequence). The CDR3 runs to 16 residues. The CDR3 sequence is CASNLPGLAGVREQFF. The CDR3 DNA reads as TGTGCCAGCAACTTACCGGGACTAGCGGGAGTCAGGGAGCAGTTCTTC.

This chain uses TRBV24-1 with TRBJ2-1; D uncertain. The CDR3 is made up of 12 amino acids. V was shortened by 5 bases and J by 2 bases, with 3 bases between the two germline ends. CDR1 KGHDR and CDR2 SFDVKD come from the germline V gene. CDR3 DNA: TGTGCCACCAGTGCCGCCTACAATGAGCAGTTCTTC. Amino acid sequence: CATSAAYNEQFF.

The chain joins TRBV30 to TRBJ2-7; possibly TRBD1 for D (6 bases). The germline V and J ends were trimmed by 5 bases and 6 bases, with 23 bases remaining between them. The CDR3 spans 15 residues. Germline V gene lookup returns CDR1 GTSNPN and CDR2 SVGIG (reference sequence). Written as DNA, the CDR3 is TGTGCCTGGGCGGACCTTATCAGGGGTAGCACCGAGCAGTACTTC. Translated: CAWADLIRGSTEQYF. The full variable domain, rest sourced from reference TRBV30 and TRBJ2-7, is SQTIHQWPATLVQPVGSPLSLECTVEGTSNPNLYWYRQAAGRGLQLLFYSVGIGQISSEVPQNLSASRPQDRQFILSSKKLLLSDSGFYLCAWADLIRGSTEQYFGPGTRLTVT.

This clone was seen only once. The DNA of the CDR3 is TGTGCCTGGAGGGGGGACAGGGCAATAGATACGCAGTATTTT. It translates to CAWRGDRAIDTQYF. The V gene is TRBV30, the J gene TRBJ2-3; 9 bases agree with TRBD1. The CDR3 sequence is 14 residues long. The J segment lost 5 bases and the V segment lost 3 bases, leaving 6 bases of the junction unmatched. Germline values: CDR1 GTSNPN, CDR2 SVGIG (reference sequence).

The chain has TRBV28 and TRBJ2-5; 10 bases match TRBD2. Germline V gives CDR1 MDHEN, CDR2 SYDVKM. The CDR3 extends over 17 amino acids. V shed 5 bases and J 7 bases; nucleotides not matched to a gene: 16. The CDR3 loop reads CASSLLPTSGVQGTQYF. Written as DNA, the CDR3 is TGTGCCAGCAGTCTTCTCCCCACTAGCGGGGTCCAGGGGACCCAGTACTTC.

The J gene is TRBJ1-2, the V gene TRBV7-2; possible D gene TRBD1, 5 bases. The CDR3 has 15 residues. The germline V and J ends were trimmed by 4 bases and 4 bases, with 16 bases remaining between them. In germline, CDR1 is SGHTA, CDR2 FQGNSA. The CDR3: CASSWQGRLSYGYTF. CDR3 bases: TGTGCCAGCAGCTGGCAGGGCCGCTTAAGCTATGGCTACACCTTC.

This sequence joins TRBV27 and TRBJ1-3, with TRBD1 matching over 7 bases. V was clipped by 6 bases and J by 9 bases; unmatched bases: 11. The germline V gene encodes CDR1 MNHEY and CDR2 SMNVEV (reference sequence). This CDR3 has 14 amino acids. CDR3 amino acids: CASSLQGDLSTIYF. The CDR3 coding sequence is TGTGCCAGCAGCCTCCAGGGGGATTTGTCCACCATATATTTT.

The CDR3 DNA follows: TGTGCCAGCAGTTTCGGTATGGACAGTGTCTATGGCTACACCTTC. Its protein is CASSFGMDSVYGYTF. The chain joins TRBV6-5 to TRBJ1-2; TRBD1 might be the D (6 bases). The V gene's germline CDR1 is MNHEY and CDR2 SVGAGI. The CDR3 extends over 15 amino acids. V lost 4 bases and J 4 bases, leaving 16 bases between the germline ends.